This T cell receptor beta chain was recovered during a study of OX40 agonist ivuxolimab in advanced cancers. Study background: It was permissible to have had prior anti-PD-1, anti-PD-L1 or anti-CTLA-4 therapy, and over 35% had some. The study, taken as a whole, reports: Circulating CD4+ and CD8+ T cells showed clonal expansion by week 6 at 0.1 to 3.0 mg/kg. Among some nonresponders, normalized T-cell clonal expansion was also low. In the 0.1-3.0 mg/kg groups, partial responders showed among the lowest expansion.

CDR1 and CDR2 from the germline V gene are SEHNR and FQNEAQ (reference sequence). This CDR3 region has 17 residues. V was trimmed by 8 bases and J by 0 bases, leaving 23 bases between them. This clone appeared once. Its target is not known. The repertoire was sequenced with immunoSEQ multiplex PCR; TCRdb's copy has only in-frame clones and lacks some. The data hold about 11,000 clones, with roughly 82% observed a single time. This TCR was sampled from an adult with an advanced solid tumor such as melanoma, head and neck, liver or kidney cancer. The chain recombines TRBV7-9 with TRBJ2-7; possible D gene TRBD1, 5 bases. Sequencing was performed on CD4+ or CD8+ T cells sorted from blood, taken in a trial of the OX40 agonist ivuxolimab. In nucleotides, the CDR3 is TGTGCCAGCGGATTAGGGGCAGACCACTCACGCTCCTACGAGCAGTACTTC. This gives the protein CASGLGADHSRSYEQYF. Based on the CDR3 plus reference TRBV7-9 and TRBJ2-7, the full variable domain is DTGVSQNPRHKITKRGQNVTFRCDPISEHNRLYWYRQTLGQGPEFLTYFQNEAQLEKSRLLSDRFSAERPKGSFSTLEIQRTEQGDSAMYLCASGLGADHSRSYEQYFGPGTRLTVT.